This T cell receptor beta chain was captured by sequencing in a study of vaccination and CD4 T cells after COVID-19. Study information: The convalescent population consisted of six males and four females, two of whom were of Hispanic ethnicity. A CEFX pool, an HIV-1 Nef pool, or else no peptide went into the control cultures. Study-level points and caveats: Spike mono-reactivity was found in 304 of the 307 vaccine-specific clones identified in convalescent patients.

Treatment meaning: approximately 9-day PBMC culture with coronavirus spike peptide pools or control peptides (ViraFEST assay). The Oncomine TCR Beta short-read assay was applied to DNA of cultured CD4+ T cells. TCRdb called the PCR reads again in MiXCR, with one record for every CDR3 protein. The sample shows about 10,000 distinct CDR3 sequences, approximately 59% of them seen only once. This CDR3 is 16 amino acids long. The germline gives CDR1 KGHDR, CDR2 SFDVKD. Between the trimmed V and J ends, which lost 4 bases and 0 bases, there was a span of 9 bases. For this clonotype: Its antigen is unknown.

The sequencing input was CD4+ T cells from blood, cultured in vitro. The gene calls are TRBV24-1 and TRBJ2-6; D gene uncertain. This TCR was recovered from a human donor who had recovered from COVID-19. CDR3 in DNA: TGTGCCACCAGTGACCCAGGTAACTCTGGGGCCAACGTCCTGACTTTC. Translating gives CATSDPGNSGANVLTF.